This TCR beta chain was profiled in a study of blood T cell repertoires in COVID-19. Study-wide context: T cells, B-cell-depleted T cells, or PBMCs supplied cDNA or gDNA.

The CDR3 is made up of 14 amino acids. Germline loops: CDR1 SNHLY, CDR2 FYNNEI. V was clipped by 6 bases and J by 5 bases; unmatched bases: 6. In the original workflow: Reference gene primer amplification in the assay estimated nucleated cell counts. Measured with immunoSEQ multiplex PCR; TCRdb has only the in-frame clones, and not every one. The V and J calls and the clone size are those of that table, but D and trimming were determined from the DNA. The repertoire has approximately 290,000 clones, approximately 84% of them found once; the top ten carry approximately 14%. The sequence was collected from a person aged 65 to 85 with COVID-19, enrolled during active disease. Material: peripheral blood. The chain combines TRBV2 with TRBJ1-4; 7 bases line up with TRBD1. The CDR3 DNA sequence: TGTGCCAGCAGGGGGGGACAGCTAAATGAAAAACTGTTTTTT. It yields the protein CASRGGQLNEKLFF.